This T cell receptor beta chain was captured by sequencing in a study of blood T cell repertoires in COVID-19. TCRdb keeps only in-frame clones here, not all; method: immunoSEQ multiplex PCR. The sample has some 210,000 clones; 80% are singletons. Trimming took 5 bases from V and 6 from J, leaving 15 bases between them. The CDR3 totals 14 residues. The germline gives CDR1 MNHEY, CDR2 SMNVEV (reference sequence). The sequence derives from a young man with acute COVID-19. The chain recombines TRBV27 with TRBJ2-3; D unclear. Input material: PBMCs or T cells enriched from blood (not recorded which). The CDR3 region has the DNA TGTGCCAGCAGTCCCACGATTCGCCGGGATACGCAGTATTTT. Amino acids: CASSPTIRRDTQYF.